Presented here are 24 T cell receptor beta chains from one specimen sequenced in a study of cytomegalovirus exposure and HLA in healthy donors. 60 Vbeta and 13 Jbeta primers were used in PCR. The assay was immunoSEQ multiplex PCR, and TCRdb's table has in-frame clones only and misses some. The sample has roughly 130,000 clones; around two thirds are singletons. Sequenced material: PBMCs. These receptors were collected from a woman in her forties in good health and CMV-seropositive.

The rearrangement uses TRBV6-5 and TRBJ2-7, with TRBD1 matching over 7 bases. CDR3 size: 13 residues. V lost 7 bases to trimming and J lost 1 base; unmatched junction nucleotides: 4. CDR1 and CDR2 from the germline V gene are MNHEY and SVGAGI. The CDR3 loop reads CASTRQGSYEQYF. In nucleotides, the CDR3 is TGTGCCAGCACACGACAGGGTTCCTACGAGCAGTACTTC.

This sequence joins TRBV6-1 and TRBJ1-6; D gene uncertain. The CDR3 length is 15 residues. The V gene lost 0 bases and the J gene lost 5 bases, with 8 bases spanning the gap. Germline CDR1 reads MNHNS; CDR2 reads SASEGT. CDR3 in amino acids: CASSEAGGDNSPLHF. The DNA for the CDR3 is TGTGCCAGCAGTGAAGCCGGCGGGGATAATTCACCCCTCCACTTT.

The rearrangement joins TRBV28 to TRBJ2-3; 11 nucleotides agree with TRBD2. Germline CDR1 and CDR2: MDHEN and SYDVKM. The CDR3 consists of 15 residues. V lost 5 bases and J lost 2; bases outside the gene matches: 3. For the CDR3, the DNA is TGTGCCAGCAGTCTGACTAGCGGGGTCACAGATACGCAGTATTTT. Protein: CASSLTSGVTDTQYF.

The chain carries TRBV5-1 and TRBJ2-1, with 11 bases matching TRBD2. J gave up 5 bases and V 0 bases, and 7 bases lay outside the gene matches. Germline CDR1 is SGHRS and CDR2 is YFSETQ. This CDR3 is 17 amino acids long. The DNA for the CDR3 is TGCGCCAGCAGCTTGGGGGGTAGGACTAGCGGGCACAATGAGCAGTTCTTC. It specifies CASSLGGRTSGHNEQFF.

As DNA, the CDR3 is TGTGCCAGCAGTTACCGGAGGCTCAATGAGCAGTTCTTC. Translated: CASSYRRLNEQFF. The rearrangement links TRBV6-6 to TRBJ2-1; maybe TRBD2 (5 bases). In germline, CDR1 is MNHNY, CDR2 SVGAGI (reference sequence). The V and J ends lost 2 bases and 6 bases respectively, with 8 bases between them. The CDR3 has 13 residues.

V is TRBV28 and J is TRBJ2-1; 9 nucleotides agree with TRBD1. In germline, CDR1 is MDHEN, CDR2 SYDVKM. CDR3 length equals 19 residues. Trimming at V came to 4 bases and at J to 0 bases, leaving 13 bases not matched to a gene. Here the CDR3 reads CASSSLGATGGNSYNEQFF. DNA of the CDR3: TGTGCCAGCAGTTCCTTGGGCGCGACAGGGGGTAACTCCTACAATGAGCAGTTCTTC.

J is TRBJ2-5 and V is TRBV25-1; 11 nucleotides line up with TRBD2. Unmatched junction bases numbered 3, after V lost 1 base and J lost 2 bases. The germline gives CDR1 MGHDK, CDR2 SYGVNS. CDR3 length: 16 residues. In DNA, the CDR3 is TGTGCCAGCAGTGAATGCCCTAGCGGGGGGCAAGAGACCCAGTACTTC. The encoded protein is CASSECPSGGQETQYF.

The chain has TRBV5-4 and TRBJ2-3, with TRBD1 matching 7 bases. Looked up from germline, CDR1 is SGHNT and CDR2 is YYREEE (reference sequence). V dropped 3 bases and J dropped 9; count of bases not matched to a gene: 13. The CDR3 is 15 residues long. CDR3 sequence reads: CASSYPGTEAVTQYF. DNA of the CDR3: TGTGCCAGCAGCTATCCGGGGACAGAGGCCGTCACGCAGTATTTT. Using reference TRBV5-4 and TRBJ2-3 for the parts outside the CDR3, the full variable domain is ETGVTQSPTHLIKTRGQQVTLRCSSQSGHNTVSWYQQALGQGPQFIFQYYREEENGRGNFPPRFSGLQFPNYSSELNVNALELDDSALYLCASSYPGTEAVTQYFGPGTRLTVL.

In nucleotides, the CDR3 is TGTGCCAGCAGCGTACCGGGACAGCTAAACACCATATATTTT. Protein product: CASSVPGQLNTIYF. The rearrangement links TRBV11-3 to TRBJ1-3; 7 nucleotides line up with TRBD1. The germline V gene encodes CDR1 SGHNT and CDR2 YENEEA. V dropped 5 bases and J dropped 6; count of bases not matched to a gene: 7. This CDR3 spans 14 amino acids.

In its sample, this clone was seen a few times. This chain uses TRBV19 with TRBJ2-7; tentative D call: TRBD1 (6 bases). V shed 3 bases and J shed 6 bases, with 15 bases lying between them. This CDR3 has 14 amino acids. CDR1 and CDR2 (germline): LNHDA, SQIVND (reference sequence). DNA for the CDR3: TGTGCCAGTAGTATTCCCAATCAGGGGATCGAGCAGTACTTC. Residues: CASSIPNQGIEQYF.

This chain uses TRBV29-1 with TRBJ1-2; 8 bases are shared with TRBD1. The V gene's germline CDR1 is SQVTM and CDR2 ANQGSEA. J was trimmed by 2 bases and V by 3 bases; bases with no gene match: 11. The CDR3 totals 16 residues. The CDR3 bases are TGCAGCGTTGAGGATGATGGGACAGGAGCAAACTATGGCTACACCTTC. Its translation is CSVEDDGTGANYGYTF.

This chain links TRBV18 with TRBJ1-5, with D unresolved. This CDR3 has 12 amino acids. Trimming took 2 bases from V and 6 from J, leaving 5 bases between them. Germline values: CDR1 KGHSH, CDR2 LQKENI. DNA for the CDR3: TGTGCCAGCTCACCAGAAGCTCAGCCCCAGCATTTT. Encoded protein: CASSPEAQPQHF.

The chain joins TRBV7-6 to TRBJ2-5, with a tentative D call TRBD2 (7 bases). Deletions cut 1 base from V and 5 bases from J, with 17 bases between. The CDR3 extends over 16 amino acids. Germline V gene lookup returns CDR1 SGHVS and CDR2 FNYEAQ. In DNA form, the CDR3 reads TGTGCCAGCAGCTTAGGGTGGGAGGGGGAGCCGGAGACCCAGTACTTC. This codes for CASSLGWEGEPETQYF.

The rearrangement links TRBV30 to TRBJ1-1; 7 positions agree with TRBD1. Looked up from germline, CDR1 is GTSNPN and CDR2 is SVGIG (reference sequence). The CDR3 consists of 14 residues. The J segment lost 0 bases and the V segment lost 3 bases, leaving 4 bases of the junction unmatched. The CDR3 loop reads CAWSPDRMNTEAFF. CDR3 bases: TGTGCCTGGAGCCCGGACAGGATGAACACTGAAGCTTTCTTT. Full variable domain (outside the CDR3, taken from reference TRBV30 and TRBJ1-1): SQTIHQWPATLVQPVGSPLSLECTVEGTSNPNLYWYRQAAGRGLQLLFYSVGIGQISSEVPQNLSASRPQDRQFILSSKKLLLSDSGFYLCAWSPDRMNTEAFFGQGTRLTVV.

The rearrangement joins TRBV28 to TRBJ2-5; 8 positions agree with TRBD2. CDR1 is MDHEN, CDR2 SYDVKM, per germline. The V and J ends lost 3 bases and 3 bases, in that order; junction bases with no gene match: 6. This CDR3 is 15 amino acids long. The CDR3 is CASSFSGTSKETQYF. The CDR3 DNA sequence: TGTGCCAGCAGTTTTAGTGGGACTAGTAAAGAGACCCAGTACTTC.

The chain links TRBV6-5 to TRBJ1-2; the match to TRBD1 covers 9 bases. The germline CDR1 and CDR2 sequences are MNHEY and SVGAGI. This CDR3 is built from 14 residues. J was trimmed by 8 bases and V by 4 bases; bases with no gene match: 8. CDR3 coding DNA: TGTGCCAGCAGTTCCTCGGGGACAGGGAACGGCTACACCTTC. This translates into CASSSSGTGNGYTF.

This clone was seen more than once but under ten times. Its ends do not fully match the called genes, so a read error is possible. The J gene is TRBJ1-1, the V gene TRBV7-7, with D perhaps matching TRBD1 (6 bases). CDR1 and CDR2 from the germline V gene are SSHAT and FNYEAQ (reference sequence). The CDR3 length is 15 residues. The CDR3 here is CASSPLAQGHTEAFF. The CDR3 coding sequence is TGTGCTAGCAGCCCCTTAGCTCAGGGGCACACTGAAGCTTTCTTT.

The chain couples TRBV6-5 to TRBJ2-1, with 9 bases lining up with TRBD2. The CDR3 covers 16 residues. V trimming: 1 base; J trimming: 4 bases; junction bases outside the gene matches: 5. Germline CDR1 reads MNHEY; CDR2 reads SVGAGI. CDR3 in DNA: TGTGCCAGCAGTTACTTGCGGGAGGGCCTTTACAATGAGCAGTTCTTC. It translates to CASSYLREGLYNEQFF.

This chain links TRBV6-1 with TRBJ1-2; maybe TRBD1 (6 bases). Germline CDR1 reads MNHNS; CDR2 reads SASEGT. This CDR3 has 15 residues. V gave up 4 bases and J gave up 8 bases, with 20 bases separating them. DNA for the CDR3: TGTGCCAGCAGTGGGATTGACAGGACGGGTAAGGGCTACACCTTC. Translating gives CASSGIDRTGKGYTF.

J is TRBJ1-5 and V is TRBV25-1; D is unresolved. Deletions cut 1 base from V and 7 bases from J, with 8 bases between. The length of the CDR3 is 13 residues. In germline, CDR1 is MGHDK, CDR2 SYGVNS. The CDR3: CASSESGVQPQHF. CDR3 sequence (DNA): TGTGCCAGCAGTGAATCCGGGGTCCAGCCCCAGCATTTT.

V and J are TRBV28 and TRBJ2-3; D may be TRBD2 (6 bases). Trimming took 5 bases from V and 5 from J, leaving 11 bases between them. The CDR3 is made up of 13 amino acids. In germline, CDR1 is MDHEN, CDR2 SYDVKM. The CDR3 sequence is CASSHPSVDTQYF. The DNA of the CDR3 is TGTGCCAGCAGTCATCCTAGCGTAGATACGCAGTATTTT.

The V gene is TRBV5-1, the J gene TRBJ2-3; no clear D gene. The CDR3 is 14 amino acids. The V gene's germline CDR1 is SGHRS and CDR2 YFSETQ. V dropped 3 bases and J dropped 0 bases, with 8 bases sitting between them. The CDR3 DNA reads TGCGCCAGCAGCTCGGTTCCTAGCACAGATACGCAGTATTTT. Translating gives CASSSVPSTDTQYF.

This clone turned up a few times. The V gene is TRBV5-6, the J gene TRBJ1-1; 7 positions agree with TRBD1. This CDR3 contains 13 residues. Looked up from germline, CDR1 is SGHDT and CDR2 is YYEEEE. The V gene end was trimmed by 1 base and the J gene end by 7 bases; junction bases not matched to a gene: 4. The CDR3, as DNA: TGTGCCAGCAGCTTGCGAGGGGGCGTTGAAGCTTTCTTT. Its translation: CASSLRGGVEAFF.

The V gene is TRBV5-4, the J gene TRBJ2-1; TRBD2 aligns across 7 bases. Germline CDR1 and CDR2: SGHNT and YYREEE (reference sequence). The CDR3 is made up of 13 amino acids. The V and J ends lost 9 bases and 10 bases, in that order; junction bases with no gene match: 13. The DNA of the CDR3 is TGTGCCATCACGGGGAGGGCCCCGGGAGAGCAGTTCTTC. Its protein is CAITGRAPGEQFF.